The subject of this entry is one T cell receptor beta chain. The sample is drawn from a study of OX40 agonist ivuxolimab in advanced cancers. Study summary: Three patients, one with hepatocellular carcinoma and two with cutaneous melanoma, achieved partial responses.

The V end lost 4 bases, the J end lost 9 bases, and 15 bases lay between the germline ends. CDR1 and CDR2 from the germline V gene are GTSNPN and SVGIG (reference sequence). The CDR3 is made up of 12 amino acids. Prior autoimmune disease or systemic immunosuppression barred patients. Assay used: immunoSEQ multiplex PCR; TCRdb lists only in-frame clones, some missing. The sample records about 80,000 clones, around 94% being singletons. The sample consisted of CD4+ or CD8+ T cells sorted from blood, taken in a trial of the OX40 agonist ivuxolimab. The chain is built from TRBV30 and TRBJ1-1; D is unresolved. This TCR was recovered from an adult with an advanced solid tumor such as melanoma, head and neck, liver or kidney cancer. Here the CDR3 DNA reads TGTGCCTGGAACTTTCATCCGAACCAAGCTTTCTTT. Residues: CAWNFHPNQAFF.